This T cell receptor beta chain was retrieved from a study of human T cells and chemical hapten exposure. In the study overall: Once 0.01% DPC had been applied to the upper back by patch test, readings were taken at 6 days.

Study outcomes and limitations: Expanded TCRs showed more large CDR3 clusters than pre-sensitization or healthy control sets. High-frequency TCRs, those above 1 in 1000, stayed the same after DPC sensitization.

Time point denoted: pre-sensitization, week 0. Treatment specified: therapeutic diphenylcyclopropenone sensitization with weekly scalp DPC. This clonotype was counted a few times. The antigen remains unidentified. The CDR3 is 16 residues long. Germline V gene lookup returns CDR1 WNHNN and CDR2 SYGVQD (reference sequence). Trimming took 7 bases from V and 10 from J, leaving 26 bases between them. Within the library, unique molecular identifiers were attached to each individual cDNA molecule. MiXCR, run by TCRdb on the RACE reads, gives a single entry per CDR3 protein. The sample contains 85,000 to 130,000 distinct CDR3 sequences, more than 10% of which appear only once.

V usage is TRBV10-1 and J usage is TRBJ2-1; D perhaps matches TRBD2 (5 bases). The TCR comes from a woman between 45 and 60 years old with alopecia areata. Some clones in this sample may be carry-over from other donors' samples. Specimen: whole blood, collected in connection with sensitization to the hapten diphenylcyclopropenone (DPC). The DNA of the CDR3 is TGCGCCAGCAAGGATGTGTGGGGAGTCTTTCCGGGAGAGCAGTTCTTC. This translates into CASKDVWGVFPGEQFF.